These 10 T cell receptor beta chains were sequenced from one sample in a study of long-term antiretroviral therapy in people with HIV. Runs used v3.0 of the immunoSEQ assay and were done at survey level. The method was immunoSEQ multiplex PCR; TCRdb's version includes in-frame clones alone and lacks a portion of them. Of tens of thousands of clones detected, 80% appear once; the ten largest clones hold approximately 5.3%. The sample consisted of unsorted PBMCs, taken 1.5 years after starting antiretroviral therapy. The receptor source for this set is a man between 18 and 29 years old with HIV.

V is TRBV5-4 and J is TRBJ1-1, with D maybe TRBD1 (6 bases). Trimming took off 3 bases at V and 5 bases at J, with 14 bases between the two ends. Germline CDR1 SGHNT, CDR2 YYREEE (reference sequence). This CDR3 has 14 amino acids. CDR3 nucleotide sequence: TGTGCCAGCAGCTGGGGGGGGGCGGATACTGAAGCTTTCTTT. Protein sequence: CASSWGGADTEAFF.

V is TRBV28 and J is TRBJ2-7, with 10 bases aligning to TRBD2. This CDR3 has 15 amino acids. The germline V gene encodes CDR1 MDHEN and CDR2 SYDVKM. V gave up 6 bases and J gave up 6 bases; unmatched junction bases: 11. CDR3 sequence (DNA): TGTGCCAGCAGGCCTATAGCGGGAGGACGTGCCGAGCAGTACTTC. Translation: CASRPIAGGRAEQYF. The full variable domain, completed using reference TRBV28 and TRBJ2-7, is DVKVTQSSRYLVKRTGEKVFLECVQDMDHENMFWYRQDPGLGLRLIYFSYDVKMKEKGDIPEGYSVSREKKERFSLILESASTNQTSMYLCASRPIAGGRAEQYFGPGTRLTVT.

In DNA, the CDR3 is TGTGCCAGTAGTATAGGTAGAGGGGCGAACACTGAAGCTTTCTTT. Residues: CASSIGRGANTEAFF. The V gene is TRBV19, the J gene TRBJ1-1; D possibly corresponds to TRBD1 (5 bases). Trimming cost V 1 base and J 1 base, with 10 bases left between them. The CDR3 has 15 residues. CDR1 is LNHDA, CDR2 SQIVND, per germline (reference sequence).

This rearrangement joins TRBV6-5 to TRBJ1-1; D gene uncertain. Per the germline V gene, CDR1 is MNHEY and CDR2 is SVGAGI. The CDR3 is 14 amino acids. V shed 3 bases and J shed 0 bases, with 8 bases lying between them. The CDR3 sequence: CASSYTDMNTEAFF. DNA for the CDR3: TGTGCCAGCAGTTATACAGATATGAACACTGAAGCTTTCTTT.

J is TRBJ2-7 and V is TRBV29-1, with a weak D call TRBD1 (6 bases). Germline V gene data show CDR1 as SQVTM and CDR2 as ANQGSEA. V shed 3 bases and J shed 5 bases, with 17 bases lying between them. The CDR3 loop spans 14 amino acids. The CDR3 spells CSVEVQGSMNEQYF. In nucleotides, the CDR3 is TGCAGCGTTGAGGTCCAGGGGAGTATGAACGAGCAGTACTTC.

The chain is built from TRBV10-3 and TRBJ2-3; the D is unclear. The CDR3 has 12 amino acids. Germline V gene data show CDR1 as ENHRY and CDR2 as SYGVKD. With 9 bases removed from V and 6 bases from J, the gap between germline ends came to 13 bases. Here the CDR3 DNA reads TGTGCCATTGCACGGGCCGCGGATACGCAGTATTTT. Amino acid sequence: CAIARAADTQYF.

This clone has a handful of counts. The V gene is TRBV11-2, the J gene TRBJ2-7, with 9 bases lining up with TRBD2. V dropped 5 bases and J dropped 0; count of bases not matched to a gene: 5. The germline V gene encodes CDR1 SGHAT and CDR2 FQNNGV. The CDR3 length is 15 residues. CDR3 sequence reads: CASSAAGGGSYEQYF. CDR3 nucleotides: TGTGCCAGCAGCGCAGCGGGAGGAGGCTCCTACGAGCAGTACTTC.

The genes are TRBV19 and TRBJ2-2, with 7 bases that match TRBD1. The trim removed 7 bases at V and 3 bases at J, leaving 8 bases unmatched. The V gene's germline CDR1 is LNHDA and CDR2 SQIVND (reference sequence). The CDR3 runs to 15 residues. The DNA of the CDR3 is TGTGCCAGTACCTCGGGACAGCTATACACCGGGGAGCTGTTTTTT. It specifies CASTSGQLYTGELFF.

The rearrangement uses TRBV27 and TRBJ2-7, with D unresolved. Germline V lookup: CDR1 MNHEY, CDR2 SMNVEV (reference sequence). V was cut by 1 base and J by 0 bases, with 7 bases left in between. The CDR3 runs 14 residues. The CDR3 spells CASSLLGDSYEQYF. CDR3 in DNA: TGTGCCAGCAGTTTATTAGGAGACTCCTACGAGCAGTACTTC.

The rearrangement joins TRBV15 to TRBJ1-2; D not certain. From germline, CDR1 is LNHNV and CDR2 YYDKDF (reference sequence). The CDR3 is made up of 18 amino acids. Between the trimmed V and J ends, which lost 0 bases and 3 bases, there was a span of 20 bases. CDR3 sequence: CATSRDELQQISDYGYTF. The CDR3 nucleotides read TGTGCCACCAGCAGAGATGAACTCCAACAGATATCGGACTATGGCTACACCTTC.